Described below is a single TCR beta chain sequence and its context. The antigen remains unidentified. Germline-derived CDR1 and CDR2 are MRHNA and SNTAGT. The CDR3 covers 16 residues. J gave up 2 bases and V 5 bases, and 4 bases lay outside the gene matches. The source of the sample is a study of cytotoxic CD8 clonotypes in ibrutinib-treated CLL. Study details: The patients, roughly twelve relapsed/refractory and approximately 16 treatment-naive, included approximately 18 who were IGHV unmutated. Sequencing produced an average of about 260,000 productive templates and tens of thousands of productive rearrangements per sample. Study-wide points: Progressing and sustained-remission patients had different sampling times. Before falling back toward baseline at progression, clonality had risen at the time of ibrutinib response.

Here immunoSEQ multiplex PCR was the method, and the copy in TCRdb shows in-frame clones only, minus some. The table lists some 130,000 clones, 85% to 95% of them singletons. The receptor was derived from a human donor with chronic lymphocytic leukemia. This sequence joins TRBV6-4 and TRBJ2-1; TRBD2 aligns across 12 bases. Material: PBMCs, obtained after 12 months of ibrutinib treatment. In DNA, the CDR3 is TGTGCCAGCAGTCGGACTAGCGGGATGACCTACAATGAGCAGTTCTTC. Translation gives CASSRTSGMTYNEQFF.